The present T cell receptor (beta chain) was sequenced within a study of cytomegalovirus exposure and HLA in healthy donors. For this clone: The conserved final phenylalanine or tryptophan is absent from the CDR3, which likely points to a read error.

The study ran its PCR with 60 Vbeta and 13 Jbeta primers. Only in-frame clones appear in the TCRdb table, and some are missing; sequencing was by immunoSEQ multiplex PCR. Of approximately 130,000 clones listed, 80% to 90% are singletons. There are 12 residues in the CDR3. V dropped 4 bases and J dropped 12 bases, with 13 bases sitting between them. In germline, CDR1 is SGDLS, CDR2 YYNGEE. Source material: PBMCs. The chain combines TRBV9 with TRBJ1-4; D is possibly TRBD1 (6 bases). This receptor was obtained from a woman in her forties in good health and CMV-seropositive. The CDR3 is CASSSLEGELFL. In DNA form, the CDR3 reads TGTGCCAGCAGCTCCCTTGAGGGGGAACTGTTTCTT.